This TCR beta chain was captured by sequencing in a study of blood T cell repertoires in COVID-19. Study-level information: Acute and convalescent COVID-19 specimens originated in the United States, Italy and Spain. PBMCs, B-cell-depleted T cells, or T cells provided the cDNA or gDNA that made up the material.

Original methodology: Estimation of nucleated cell counts was performed using reference gene primer amplification. Data came from immunoSEQ multiplex PCR; TCRdb stores just in-frame clones and leaves some out. V and J calls and clone size are copied from that table; D and trimming were computed from the DNA. Of 200,000 to 300,000 clones in the sample, around 90% are singletons; the top ten hold 3.7%. This CDR3 has 16 amino acids. The V end lost 1 base, the J end lost 2 bases, and 12 bases lay between the germline ends. Germline CDR1 is LNHNV and CDR2 is YYDKDF (reference sequence). Sequencing input: peripheral blood. The chain joins TRBV15 to TRBJ1-3, with D maybe TRBD1 (5 bases). This TCR derives from a woman aged 35 to 49 with acute or convalescent COVID-19. Here the CDR3 reads CATSRALQVAGNTIYF. In DNA, the CDR3 is TGTGCCACCAGCAGAGCTCTACAGGTCGCTGGAAACACCATATATTTT.